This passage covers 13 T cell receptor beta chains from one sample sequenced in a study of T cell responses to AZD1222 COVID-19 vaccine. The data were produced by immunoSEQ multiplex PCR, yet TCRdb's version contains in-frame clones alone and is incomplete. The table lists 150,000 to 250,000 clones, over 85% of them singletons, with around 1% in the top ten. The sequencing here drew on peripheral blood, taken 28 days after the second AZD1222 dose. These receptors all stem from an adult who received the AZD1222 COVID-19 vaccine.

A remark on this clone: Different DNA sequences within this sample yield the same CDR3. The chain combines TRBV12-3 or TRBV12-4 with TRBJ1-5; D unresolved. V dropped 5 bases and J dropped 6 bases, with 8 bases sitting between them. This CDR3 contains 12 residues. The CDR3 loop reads CASSPTGQPQHF. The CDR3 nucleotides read TGTGCCAGCAGTCCGACGGGTCAGCCCCAGCATTTT.

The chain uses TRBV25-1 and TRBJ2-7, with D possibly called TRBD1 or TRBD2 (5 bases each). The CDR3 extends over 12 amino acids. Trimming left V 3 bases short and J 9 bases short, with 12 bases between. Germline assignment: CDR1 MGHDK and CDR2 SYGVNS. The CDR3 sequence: CASSEGTQRQYF. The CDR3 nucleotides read TGTGCCAGCAGTGAGGGGACCCAGAGGCAGTACTTC.

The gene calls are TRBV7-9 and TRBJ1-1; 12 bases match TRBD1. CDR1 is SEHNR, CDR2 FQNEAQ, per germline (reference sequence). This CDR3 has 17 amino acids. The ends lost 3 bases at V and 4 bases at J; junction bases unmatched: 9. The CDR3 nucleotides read TGTGCCAGCAGCTTTGGGGACAGGGGGCATTTAGGCACTGAAGCTTTCTTT. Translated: CASSFGDRGHLGTEAFF.

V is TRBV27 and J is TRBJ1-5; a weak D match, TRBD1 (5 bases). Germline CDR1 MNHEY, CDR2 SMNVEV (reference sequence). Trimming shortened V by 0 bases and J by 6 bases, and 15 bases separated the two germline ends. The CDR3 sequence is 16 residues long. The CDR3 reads CASSLSRGSLSQPQHF. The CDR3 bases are TGTGCCAGCAGTTTATCGCGGGGGAGCCTCAGTCAGCCCCAGCATTTT.

The CDR3 here is CASSQDTSGSYNEQFF. The CDR3, as DNA: TGCGCCAGCAGCCAAGATACGAGCGGGAGTTACAATGAGCAGTTCTTC. The rearrangement joins TRBV4-1 to TRBJ2-1; 8 bases agree with TRBD2. The germline V gene encodes CDR1 MGHRA and CDR2 YSYEKL. With 0 bases clipped from V and 4 bases from J, the junction kept 5 bases outside the gene matches. This CDR3 comprises 16 residues.

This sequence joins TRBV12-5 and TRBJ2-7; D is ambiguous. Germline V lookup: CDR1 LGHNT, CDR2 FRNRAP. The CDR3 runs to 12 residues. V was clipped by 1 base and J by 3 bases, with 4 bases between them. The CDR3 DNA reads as TGTGCTAGTGGTTTGGACAGCTACGAGCAGTACTTC. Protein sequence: CASGLDSYEQYF.

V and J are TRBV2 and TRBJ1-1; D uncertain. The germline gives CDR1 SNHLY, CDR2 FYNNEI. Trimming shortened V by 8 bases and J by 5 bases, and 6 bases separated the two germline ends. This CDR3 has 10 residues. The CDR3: CASAWTEAFF. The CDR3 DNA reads TGTGCCAGCGCGTGGACTGAAGCTTTCTTT.

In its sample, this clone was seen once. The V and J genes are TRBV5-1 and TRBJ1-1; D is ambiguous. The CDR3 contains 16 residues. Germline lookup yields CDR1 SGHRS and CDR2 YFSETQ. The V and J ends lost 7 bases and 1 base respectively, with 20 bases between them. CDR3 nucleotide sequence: TGCGCCAGCCGGGCGGGTCTCCTGAATAAGAACACTGAAGCTTTCTTT. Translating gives CASRAGLLNKNTEAFF.

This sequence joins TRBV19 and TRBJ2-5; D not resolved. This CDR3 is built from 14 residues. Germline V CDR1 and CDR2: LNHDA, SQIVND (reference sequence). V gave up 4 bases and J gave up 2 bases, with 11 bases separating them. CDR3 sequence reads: CASSTPAVQETQYF. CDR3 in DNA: TGTGCCAGTAGTACCCCCGCGGTTCAAGAGACCCAGTACTTC.

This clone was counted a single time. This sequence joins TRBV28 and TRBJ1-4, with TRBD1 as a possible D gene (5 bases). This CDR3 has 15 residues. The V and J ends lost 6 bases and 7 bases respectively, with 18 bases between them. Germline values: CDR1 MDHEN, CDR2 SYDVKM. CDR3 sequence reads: CASSFLQGGSEKLFF. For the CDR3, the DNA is TGTGCCAGCAGCTTTCTTCAGGGAGGGTCTGAAAAACTGTTTTTT. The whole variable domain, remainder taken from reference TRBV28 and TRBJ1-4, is DVKVTQSSRYLVKRTGEKVFLECVQDMDHENMFWYRQDPGLGLRLIYFSYDVKMKEKGDIPEGYSVSREKKERFSLILESASTNQTSMYLCASSFLQGGSEKLFFGSGTQLSVL.

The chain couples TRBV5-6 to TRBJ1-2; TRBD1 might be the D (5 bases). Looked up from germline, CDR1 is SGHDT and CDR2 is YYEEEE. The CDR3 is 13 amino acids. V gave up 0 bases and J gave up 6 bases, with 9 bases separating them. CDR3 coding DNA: TGTGCCAGCAGCTTGGCTCGGGGGGATGGCTACACCTTC. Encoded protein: CASSLARGDGYTF.

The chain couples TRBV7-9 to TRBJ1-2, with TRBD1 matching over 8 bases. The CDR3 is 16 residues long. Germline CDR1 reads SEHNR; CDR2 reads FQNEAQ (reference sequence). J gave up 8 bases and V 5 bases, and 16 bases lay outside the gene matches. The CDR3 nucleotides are TGTGCCAGCAGCCCCGGAGGACAGGGAACCCTTAGGGGCTACACCTTC. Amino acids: CASSPGGQGTLRGYTF.

This CDR3 reads CASSQELPSRQLWDTEAFF. DNA for the CDR3: TGTGCCAGCAGCCAAGAGCTACCCTCACGACAGTTGTGGGACACTGAAGCTTTCTTT. The rearrangement joins TRBV4-2 to TRBJ1-1; D possibly corresponds to TRBD1 (5 bases). Trimming stripped 0 bases from V and 3 bases from J, with 23 bases between. CDR1 LGHNA and CDR2 YNFKEQ come from the germline V gene. The CDR3 contains 19 residues.